This section outlines one TCR beta chain sequence together with its context. This clone was recorded a few times. Its antigen remains unidentified. The record has no base qualities; no much larger clone is one base away. This specimen comes from a study of cytotoxic CD8 clonotypes in ibrutinib-treated CLL (dated by TCRdb to the early 2020s). With regard to the full study: The cohort had some eleven relapsed/refractory and around 15 treatment-naive patients; 17 to 18 were IGHV unmutated. Of the roughly 90 people in the trial, roughly 27 had longitudinal samples available. Samples averaged roughly 280,000 productive templates and 90,000 to 100,000 productive rearrangements. Responses were partial in roughly 24 patients and complete in 2; after median approximately 69 months follow-up, about 15 stayed in remission and around 12 progressed. Cryopreserved peripheral blood mononuclear cells were obtained before treatment, at response, and at either sustained remission or disease progression. Response samples were obtained after a median of around eleven months of treatment, with a range of about 6 to 40 months.

A MiSeq instrument was used for deep resolution sequencing, which targeted depths ranging from 1 in 1 million up to 1 in 200,000 T cells, with coverage averaging 10x for each clonotype. TCR beta libraries were generated with the immunoSEQ hsTCRB Kit. In the paper's pipeline: Data were analyzed with ImmunoSEQ Data Assistant and ImmunoSEQ Analyzer, with V, D and J genes assigned per IMGT definitions. Clonality was computed as one minus normalized Shannon entropy of productive rearrangement frequencies, ranging from 0 to 1. Public clonotype analysis was restricted to overrepresented clonotypes comprising at least 0.05% of each patient's repertoire. About a dozen repertoires from age-matched healthy donors, obtained from immuneACCESS, served as clonality controls. The source is immuneACCESS, and TCRdb retained only in-frame sequences with V and J called. Part of the clones is not carried over; for the studies checked, unresolved V genes explain less than half of this, and the remainder is unexplained. V, J and clone size are those of that table, while D and trimming were read from the DNA. The table for this sample lists 6,500 to 7,000 clones; over 60% of them were counted only once. The ten largest clones capture about 25% of the sample.

For TCR beta library preparation, 1.5 to 2 micrograms of genomic DNA was extracted from cryopreserved PBMCs. High-throughput TCR beta sequencing was performed on longitudinal blood samples from CLL patients receiving ibrutinib monotherapy. The patients were enrolled in a single-center, open-label phase 2 trial of ibrutinib monotherapy. V is pared back by 5 bases and J by 2 bases, with 10 bases lying between the germline termini. Including cysteine and phenylalanine, the CDR3 has 14 amino acids. Only the CDR3 region is kept as DNA, spanning 42 bases read in frame from base 1. The germline V gene (reference sequence) sets CDR1 to LNHNV and CDR2 to YYDKDF. Broader findings and caveats from the paper: Public clonotypes were rare and either shrank or stayed stable during treatment, and the rise in clonality at ibrutinib response reflected expansion of private clonotypes. An increase in clonality was observed at ibrutinib response, with clonality remaining stable during sustained remission and falling back toward baseline at progression. At baseline, clonality was higher than in age-matched healthy donors and showed a strong correlation with circulating CD8+ T-cell counts. Lymph node repertoires were not examined, and the timing of sampling was not matched between patients in sustained remission and those whose disease progressed.

Material: PBMCs, obtained before ibrutinib treatment. Recombination joined TRBV15 with TRBJ1-5, with no confidently assigned D gene. The TCR originated in a human donor with chronic lymphocytic leukemia. The DNA reads TGTGCCACCAGCTTCGGTATCGGCAATCAGCCCCAGCATTTT. The resulting protein is CATSFGIGNQPQHF.